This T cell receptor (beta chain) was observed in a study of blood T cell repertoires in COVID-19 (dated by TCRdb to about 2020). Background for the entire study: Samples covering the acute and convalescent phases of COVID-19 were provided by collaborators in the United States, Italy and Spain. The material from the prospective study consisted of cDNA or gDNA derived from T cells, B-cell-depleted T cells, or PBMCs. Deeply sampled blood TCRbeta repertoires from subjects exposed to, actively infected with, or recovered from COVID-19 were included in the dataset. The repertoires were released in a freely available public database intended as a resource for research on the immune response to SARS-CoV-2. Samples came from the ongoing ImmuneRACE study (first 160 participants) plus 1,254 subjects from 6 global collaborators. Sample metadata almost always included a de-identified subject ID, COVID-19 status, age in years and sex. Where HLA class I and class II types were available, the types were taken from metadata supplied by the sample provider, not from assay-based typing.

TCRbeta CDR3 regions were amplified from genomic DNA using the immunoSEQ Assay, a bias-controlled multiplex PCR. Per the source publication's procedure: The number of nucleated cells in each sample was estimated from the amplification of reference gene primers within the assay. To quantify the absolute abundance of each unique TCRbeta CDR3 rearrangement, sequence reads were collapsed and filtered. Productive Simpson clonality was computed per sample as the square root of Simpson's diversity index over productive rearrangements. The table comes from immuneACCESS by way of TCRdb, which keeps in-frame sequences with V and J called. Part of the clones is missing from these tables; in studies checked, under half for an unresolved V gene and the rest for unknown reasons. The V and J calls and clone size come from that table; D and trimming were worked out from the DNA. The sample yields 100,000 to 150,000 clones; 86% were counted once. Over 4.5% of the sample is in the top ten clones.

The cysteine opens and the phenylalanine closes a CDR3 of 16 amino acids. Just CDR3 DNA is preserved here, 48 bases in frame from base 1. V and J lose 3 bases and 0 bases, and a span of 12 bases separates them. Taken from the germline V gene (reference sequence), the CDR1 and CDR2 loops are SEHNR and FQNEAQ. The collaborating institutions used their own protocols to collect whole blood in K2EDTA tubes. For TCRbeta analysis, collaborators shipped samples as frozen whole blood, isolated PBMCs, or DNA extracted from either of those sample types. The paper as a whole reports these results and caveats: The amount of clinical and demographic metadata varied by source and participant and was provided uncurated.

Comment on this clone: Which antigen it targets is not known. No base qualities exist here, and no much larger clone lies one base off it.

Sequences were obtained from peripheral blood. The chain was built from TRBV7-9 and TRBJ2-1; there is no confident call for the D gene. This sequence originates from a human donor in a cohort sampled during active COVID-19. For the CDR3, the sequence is CASSLLGESSYNEQFF. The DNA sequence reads TGTGCCAGCAGCTTGCTCGGAGAAAGCTCCTACAATGAGCAGTTCTTC.